This TCR beta chain emerged from a study of early T cells in non-severe SARS-CoV-2 infection. Study at large: Chains were unpaired, as sequencing was done on bulk RNA from unsorted whole blood. Study conclusions and caveats: Database matching using VDJdb favored anti-spike CD8 responses, with private and CD4 specificities left missing.

This clonotype was detected many times. Its antigen is not known. Researchers tagged individual cDNA molecules with unique molecular identifiers. TCRdb fed the 5' RACE reads into MiXCR, producing one record per CDR3 protein. The sample yields around 61,000 distinct CDR3 sequences, 10% to 12% seen once. The CDR3 is 14 amino acids. Germline lookup yields CDR1 SQVTM and CDR2 ANQGSEA. The sequence came from an adult who was a healthcare worker with PCR-confirmed SARS-CoV-2 infection or an uninfected control (not recorded which). Material: whole blood. The chain joins TRBV29-1 to TRBJ2-7, with TRBD2 matching over 7 bases. For the CDR3, the DNA is TGCATAGATAAGCGGGGACTCCGCGCCTACGAGCAGTACTTC. This gives the protein CIDKRGLRAYEQYF.